Listed below are T cell receptor beta chains from one sample, sequenced in a study of blood T cell repertoires in COVID-19. The table came from immunoSEQ multiplex PCR; TCRdb's copy has only in-frame clones and leaves some out. The sample includes 260,000 or so clones, about 91% seen only once; the top ten take 1.2%. The sample consisted of PBMCs or T cells enriched from blood (not recorded which). The receptors come from a middle-aged woman with acute COVID-19. Each CDR3 is given with its conserved first and last residue. The order of the fields is J gene, V gene, D gene, clone size, CDR3 DNA, CDR3 protein. The D gene is left open where the match is weak. The size field is filled for only some rows; it gives once, few, many or a size class.

>TRBJ1-1|TRBV7-8|NA|few
TGTGCCAGCAGCTTATCGGGGGCTGAAGCTTTCTTT
CASSLSGAEAFF
>TRBJ2-1|TRBV7-9|TRBD2|once
TGTGCCAGCAGCTTACTAGGGGGAGCGGGAGTGTACAATGAGCAGTTCTTC
CASSLLGGAGVYNEQFF
>TRBJ2-1|TRBV7-3|NA|NA
TGTGCCAGCAGCCGGGCAGGGGCCTACAATGAGCAGTTCTTC
CASSRAGAYNEQFF
>TRBJ1-5|TRBV25-1|TRBD1|few
TGTGCCAGCCATCCAGGGGACAGGAGGGTTTATAGCAATCAGCCCCAGCATTTT
CASHPGDRRVYSNQPQHF
>TRBJ2-1|TRBV27|NA|NA
TGTGCCAGCAGCTCTCCCGGACACAAATACAATGAGCAGTTCTTC
CASSSPGHKYNEQFF
>TRBJ2-1|TRBV2|TRBD2|NA
TGTGCCAGCTCTATCGGACTAGCGGTACAGGAGCAGTTCTTC
CASSIGLAVQEQFF
>TRBJ2-5|TRBV30|TRBD1|NA
TGTGCCTGGGGGACAGAAGAGACCCAGTACTTC
CAWGTEETQYF
>TRBJ1-1|TRBV3-1/TRBV3-2|NA|NA
TGTGCCAGCAGCCTTGACCTCAAACAGGGCACTGAAGCTTTCTTT
CASSLDLKQGTEAFF
>TRBJ2-5|TRBV5-6|NA|NA
TGTGCCAGCAGCTTGGTTCAGGAAACGACCCAGTACTTC
CASSLVQETTQYF
>TRBJ1-2|TRBV7-9|NA|once
TGTGCCAGCAGCTCGGGGGTTGATGGCTACACCTTC
CASSSGVDGYTF
>TRBJ2-5|TRBV9|TRBD2|NA
TGTGCCAGCAGCGTAGCTTCCGGCGGGAGGTCCCAAGAGACCCAGTACTTC
CASSVASGGRSQETQYF
>TRBJ1-2|TRBV7-6|NA|NA
TGTGCCAGCAGCTTAATTCCAGGGTGGAGGGGAGGCTATGGCTACACCTTC
CASSLIPGWRGGYGYTF
>TRBJ1-4|TRBV21-1|NA|NA
TGTGCCAGCACTCTTGGACTTTCAACTAATGAAAAACTGTTTTTT
CASTLGLSTNEKLFF
>TRBJ2-2|TRBV2|NA|NA
TGTGCCAGCATGTGGGGACACCGCACCGGGGAGCTGTTTTTT
CASMWGHRTGELFF
>TRBJ2-2|TRBV7-9|NA|NA
TGTGCCAGCAGCTTAGCAATAGCGGCGAACACCGGGGAGCTGTTTTTT
CASSLAIAANTGELFF
>TRBJ1-5|TRBV28|TRBD1|few
TGTGCCAGCAGTCGGTTCCGGGACAGGGGGATGCTGGGTCAGCCCCAGCATTTT
CASSRFRDRGMLGQPQHF
>TRBJ2-3|TRBV28|NA|NA
TGTGCCAGCAGATGGGGGCGCCTGGGAGATACGCAGTATTTT
CASRWGRLGDTQYF
>TRBJ1-1|TRBV30|NA|NA
TGTGCCTGGAGTGTTACTACCGACCGAGCTTTCTTT
CAWSVTTDRAFF
>TRBJ2-5|TRBV11-2|TRBD2|NA
TGTGCCTCGCGGTCGGATCTAGAAGCGGGAGGAGAGACCCAGTACTTC
CASRSDLEAGGETQYF
>TRBJ2-1|TRBV3-1/TRBV3-2|TRBD2|NA
TGTGCCAGCAGCCAGCTAGCGGGGGGTACGGACGAGCAGTTCTTC
CASSQLAGGTDEQFF
>TRBJ1-1|TRBV6-2/TRBV6-3|TRBD1|NA
TGTGCCAGCAGCCACATCGGGACAGCCCACACTGAAGCTTTCTTT
CASSHIGTAHTEAFF
>TRBJ2-3|TRBV28|NA|NA
TGTGCCAGCAGTCTCCCTACCACAGATACGCAGTATTTT
CASSLPTTDTQYF
>TRBJ1-1|TRBV6-2/TRBV6-3|NA|NA
TGTGCCAGCAGTTACGACAGAAACCTCGGGGGGAACACTGAAGCTTTCTTT
CASSYDRNLGGNTEAFF
>TRBJ2-5|TRBV27|TRBD2|NA
TGTGCCAGCAGACTGACTAGCGGGAGGGCCGTCGAGACCCAGTACTTC
CASRLTSGRAVETQYF
>TRBJ2-1|TRBV7-3|NA|NA
TGTGCCAGCAGCTTATCTGCTAGATACAATGAGCAGTTCTTC
CASSLSARYNEQFF
>TRBJ2-3|TRBV7-9|TRBD1|NA
TGTGCCAGCAGCTTACCCGGACAGGGTATAAATACGCAGTATTTT
CASSLPGQGINTQYF
>TRBJ1-2|TRBV14|TRBD1|NA
TGTGCCAGCAGCCAAACGGACAGGCCCTATGGCTACACCTTC
CASSQTDRPYGYTF
>TRBJ2-7|TRBV7-2|NA|NA
TGTGCCAGCAGCGGAGCCGGGACTGCAGCCTACGAGCAGTACTTC
CASSGAGTAAYEQYF
>TRBJ2-1|TRBV27|NA|NA
TGTGCCAGCAGTTTATTTGCGGCTGATAGCTCCTACAATGAGCAGTTCTTC
CASSLFAADSSYNEQFF
>TRBJ2-1|TRBV7-3|NA|few
TGTGCCAGCAGCTTAATCGGGGATTCTGAGCAGTTCTTC
CASSLIGDSEQFF
>TRBJ2-5|TRBV19|NA|NA
TGTGCCAGTAGTCCCTACAGGGAGGAGACCCAGTACTTC
CASSPYREETQYF
>TRBJ1-1|TRBV2|NA|NA
TGTGCCAGCAGTGAAAACAGGGAAGGAACTGAAGCTTTCTTT
CASSENREGTEAFF
>TRBJ1-3|TRBV10-3|NA|NA
TGTGCCATCAGTTCCATCGGGGACACCATATATTTT
CAISSIGDTIYF
>TRBJ1-1|TRBV2|NA|NA
TGTGCCAGCAGTGAGGAGACGTTCACTGAAGCTTTCTTT
CASSEETFTEAFF